What follows are 4 T cell receptor beta chains derived from one specimen sequenced in a study of blood T cell repertoires in COVID-19. Produced via immunoSEQ multiplex PCR; TCRdb's table is partial and in-frame only. The repertoire holds about 220,000 clones, with about 84% as singletons. The specimen sequenced was peripheral blood. These receptors originate from a human donor in a cohort sampled during active COVID-19.

In its sample, this clone was seen once. The chain joins TRBV5-1 to TRBJ2-5; 8 bases agree with TRBD1. Germline CDR1 SGHRS, CDR2 YFSETQ. V was pared by 4 bases and J by 5 bases, with 7 bases of the junction left unmatched. This CDR3 comprises 14 residues. In DNA, the CDR3 is TGCGCCAGCAGCGTGTTGACAGGGGATGAGACCCAGTACTTC. Protein: CASSVLTGDETQYF.

V usage is TRBV18 and J usage is TRBJ2-4; D may be TRBD2 (6 bases). The CDR3 length is 15 residues. CDR1 is KGHSH, CDR2 LQKENI, per germline. Trimming took off 2 bases at V and 1 base at J, with 9 bases between the two ends. The CDR3 nucleotides read TGTGCCAGCTCACCAGGGGCGGGGGCCAAAAACATTCAGTACTTC. This sequence encodes CASSPGAGAKNIQYF.

The chain links TRBV30 to TRBJ2-5; D may be TRBD2 (6 bases). The CDR3 has 13 amino acids. Deletions cut 2 bases from V and 1 base from J, with 8 bases between. Germline CDR1 reads GTSNPN; CDR2 reads SVGIG (reference sequence). The DNA for the CDR3 is TGTGCCTGGAGTAGGAGGGCCCAAGAGACCCAGTACTTC. Amino acid sequence: CAWSRRAQETQYF.

The chain uses TRBV5-1 and TRBJ2-5; 9 positions agree with TRBD2. With 4 bases clipped from V and 1 base from J, the junction kept 11 bases outside the gene matches. Germline V CDR1 and CDR2: SGHRS, YFSETQ. The CDR3 has 17 amino acids. The CDR3 protein is CASSIVSLAGLQETQYF. DNA for the CDR3: TGCGCCAGCAGCATTGTCAGTCTAGCGGGGCTCCAAGAGACCCAGTACTTC.